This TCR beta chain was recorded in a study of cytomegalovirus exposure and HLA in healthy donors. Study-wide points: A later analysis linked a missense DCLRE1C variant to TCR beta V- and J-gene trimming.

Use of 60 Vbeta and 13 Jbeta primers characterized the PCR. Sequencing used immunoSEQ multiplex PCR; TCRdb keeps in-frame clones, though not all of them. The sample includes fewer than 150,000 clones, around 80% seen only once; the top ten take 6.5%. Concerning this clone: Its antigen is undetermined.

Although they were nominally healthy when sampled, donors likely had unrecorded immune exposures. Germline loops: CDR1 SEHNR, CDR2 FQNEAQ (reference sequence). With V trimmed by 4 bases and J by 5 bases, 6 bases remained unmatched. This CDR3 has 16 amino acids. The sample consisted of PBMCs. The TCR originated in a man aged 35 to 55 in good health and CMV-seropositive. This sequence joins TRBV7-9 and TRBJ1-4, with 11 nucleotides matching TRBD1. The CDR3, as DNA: TGTGCCAGCAGCTACCCTGGACAGGGGGCAAATGAAAAACTGTTTTTT. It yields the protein CASSYPGQGANEKLFF.